Listed here is a single TCR beta chain. Indicated time point: neoterminal ileum biopsy at postoperative endoscopy, about 6 months after surgery. This specimen comes from a study of T cell repertoires in ileal Crohn's disease. The protocol was immunoSEQ multiplex PCR, while the TCRdb copy is restricted to in-frame clones and leaves out a portion. The sample has fewer than 13,000 clones, around 72% seen once. The sequencing sample was made of ileal tissue. This clonotype was obtained from an adult with Crohn's disease.

The CDR3 DNA reads as TGCACCAGCACACGACAGGGGATGATGAACACTGAAGCTTTCTTT. Translated: CTSTRQGMMNTEAFF. The rearrangement uses TRBV1 and TRBJ1-1; the listed D gene, TRBD1, was not tested against the DNA. TRBV1 is given as a pseudogene. This CDR3 spans 15 amino acids.